The 16 T cell receptor beta chains in this list originate from one sample, sequenced in a study of low-dose radiotherapy and immunotherapy resistance in tumors (dated by TCRdb to between 2021 and 2024). To make first-strand cDNA, Superscript III was used along with a set of TRAV- and TRBV-specific primers so that both the TCRalpha and TCRbeta chains were covered. A roughly 20-cycle PCR with Phusion amplified the TCRs, pairing a constant-region primer with the adapter that was attached to the V primers. Starting from the raw public reads, TCRdb applied fastp trimming at Q25, assembled clones with MiXCR and retained in-frame beta chains. Rows merge per CDR3 protein into single entries with the most common DNA and genes. Counted in this sample were 16,000 or so distinct CDR3 sequences; roughly 70% of them appeared once. Less than 6% of the sample lies in the top ten. Source of these receptors: a human donor with advanced metastatic prostate, ovarian, gallbladder or colorectal cancer (not recorded which). This table probably holds off-target reads from a library built for another chain.

The chain is built from TRBV14 and TRBJ2-1, with a possible D match to TRBD2 (5 bases). The V end was cut by 1 base, the J end by 11 bases, with 9 bases between. The CDR3 has 12 residues. Germline CDR1 is SGHDN and CDR2 is FVKESK. DNA for the CDR3: TGTGCCAGCAGCCAAGTTACTAGACAGCAGTTCTTC. Residues: CASSQVTRQQFF.

In DNA, the CDR3 is TGTGCCAGCAGCTTAGCTCTGGACAGGGATATCTCCTTCGCTGGAAACACCATATATTTT. Translating it yields CASSLALDRDISFAGNTIYF. V and J are TRBV7-9 and TRBJ1-3, with TRBD1 identical over 8 bases. The CDR3 is 20 residues long. CDR1 SEHNR and CDR2 FQNEAQ come from the germline V gene (reference sequence). After removal of 0 bases from V and 2 bases from J, the junction contained 15 bases not matched to a gene.

The chain has TRBV7-2 and TRBJ1-3, with D perhaps matching TRBD1 (5 bases). The CDR3 is 14 amino acids. Trimming took 1 base from V and 8 from J, leaving 12 bases between them. Per the germline V gene, CDR1 is SGHTA and CDR2 is FQGNSA. CDR3: CASSLEQGAHTIYF. The CDR3 DNA follows: TGTGCCAGCAGCTTAGAGCAGGGTGCGCACACCATATATTTT.

The sample holds one count of this clonotype. The V gene is TRBV28, the J gene TRBJ2-7; 7 nucleotides agree with TRBD1. Germline assignment: CDR1 MDHEN and CDR2 SYDVKM. The CDR3 extends over 15 amino acids. Trimming at V came to 3 bases and at J to 2 bases, leaving 7 bases not matched to a gene. The CDR3 sequence is CASSFLSTGTYEQYF. In DNA form, the CDR3 reads TGTGCCAGCAGTTTCCTCTCGACAGGGACCTACGAGCAGTACTTC.

J is TRBJ2-7 and V is TRBV6-2 or TRBV6-3; the D call may be TRBD1 or TRBD2 (5 bases each). The CDR3 covers 14 residues. Per the germline V gene, CDR1 is MNHEY and CDR2 is SVGEGT. Trimming took off 6 bases at V and 2 bases at J, with 14 bases between the two ends. CDR3 sequence (DNA): TGTGCCAGCAGACTCCGGGACGACACCTACGAGCAGTACTTC. Translated, it gives CASRLRDDTYEQYF.

The DNA of the CDR3 is TGTGCCAGCAGCTTGATGGGGGGAAAAAACACCGGGGAGCTGTTTTTT. Amino acid sequence: CASSLMGGKNTGELFF. The chain is built from TRBV11-3 and TRBJ2-2, with D tentatively TRBD2 (6 bases). The germline V gene encodes CDR1 SGHNT and CDR2 YENEEA. This CDR3 has 16 residues. Trimming took 3 bases from V and 2 from J, leaving 13 bases between them.

J is TRBJ2-6 and V is TRBV5-4; weak D call: TRBD2 (6 bases). The CDR3 spans 20 residues. Trimming removed 0 bases at V and 3 bases at J, with 22 bases between. Germline-derived CDR1 and CDR2 are SGHNT and YYREEE (reference sequence). The CDR3 region is CASSLGVSNRGRGGANVLTF. CDR3 nucleotides: TGTGCCAGCAGCTTGGGCGTGAGCAATCGGGGGAGAGGTGGGGCCAACGTCCTGACTTTC.

The chain uses TRBV5-4 and TRBJ2-7, with D unclear. V gave up 2 bases and J gave up 9 bases, with 15 bases separating them. Germline V gene lookup returns CDR1 SGHNT and CDR2 YYREEE (reference sequence). This CDR3 has 13 residues. Here the CDR3 reads CASSLDRVPSQYF. The CDR3 bases are TGTGCCAGCAGCTTAGATCGGGTTCCTTCGCAGTACTTC.

The V call is TRBV30, the J call TRBJ1-5; no definite D call. CDR1 is GTSNPN, CDR2 SVGIG, per germline (reference sequence). Trimming took 0 bases from V and 3 from J, leaving 12 bases between them. The CDR3 extends over 15 amino acids. The CDR3 loop reads CAWSVLNGNNQPQHF. The CDR3 bases are TGTGCCTGGAGTGTATTAAACGGGAACAATCAGCCCCAGCATTTT.

J is TRBJ2-5 and V is TRBV7-2; the match to TRBD2 covers 8 bases. The CDR3 is 15 residues long. From germline, CDR1 is SGHTA and CDR2 FQGNSA. With V trimmed by 5 bases and J by 4 bases, 9 bases remained unmatched. The CDR3 is CASSPRGSGVETQYF. Here the CDR3 DNA reads TGTGCCAGCAGCCCCCGGGGTAGCGGGGTAGAGACCCAGTACTTC. Full variable domain (rest looked up from reference TRBV7-2 and TRBJ2-5): GAGVSQSPSNKVTEKGKDVELRCDPISGHTALYWYRQSLGQGLEFLIYFQGNSAPDKSGLPSDRFSAERTGGSVSTLTIQRTQQEDSAVYLCASSPRGSGVETQYFGPGTRLLVL.

The chain links TRBV19 to TRBJ2-2; tentatively, D is TRBD1 or TRBD2 (5 bases each). V gave up 6 bases and J gave up 5 bases, with 13 bases separating them. Per germline, CDR1 LNHDA and CDR2 SQIVND (reference sequence). The CDR3 contains 14 residues. CDR3 bases: TGTGCCAGTAGACGTCAGGGAGATACCGGGGAGCTGTTTTTT. It encodes CASRRQGDTGELFF.

In its sample, this clonotype was seen a few times. The J gene is TRBJ1-1, the V gene TRBV7-8; D uncertain. The germline V gene encodes CDR1 SGHVS and CDR2 FQNEAQ. V was cut by 1 base and J by 2 bases, with 8 bases left in between. CDR3 length: 14 amino acids. DNA for the CDR3: TGTGCCAGCAGCTTAGGGGTAGGCAACACTGAAGCTTTCTTT. Its translation is CASSLGVGNTEAFF.

The chain employs TRBV6-2 or TRBV6-3 and TRBJ1-1; no clear D gene. The CDR3 totals 14 residues. V dropped 5 bases and J dropped 6 bases, with 16 bases sitting between them. Germline V CDR1 and CDR2: MNHEY, SVGEGT. The CDR3 spells CASSEPFTSAEAFF. The CDR3 DNA reads as TGTGCCAGCAGTGAGCCATTCACGTCCGCTGAAGCTTTCTTT.

This clonotype was counted a single time. The chain carries TRBV18 and TRBJ1-4; tentative D call: TRBD1 (6 bases). The CDR3 loop spans 14 amino acids. Germline CDR1 reads KGHSH; CDR2 reads LQKENI. Trimming stripped 6 bases from V and 6 bases from J, with 14 bases between. CDR3 bases: TGTGCCAGCTCCCTGGACAGCTTGGATGAAAAACTGTTTTTT. Translation: CASSLDSLDEKLFF.

V gene TRBV20-1 combines with J gene TRBJ2-5; 14 nucleotides align to TRBD2. Germline V CDR1 and CDR2: DFQATT, SNEGSKA (reference sequence). V lost 1 base to trimming and J lost 5 bases; unmatched junction nucleotides: 15. CDR3 length equals 19 residues. The chain's CDR3 is CSARAGRLAGGLGYETQYF. Here the CDR3 DNA reads TGCAGTGCTAGAGCAGGGAGACTAGCGGGGGGGCTGGGTTATGAGACCCAGTACTTC.

The rearrangement joins TRBV21-1 to TRBJ2-7. TRBV21-1 is marked as a pseudogene. The CDR3 sequence is 11 residues long. The CDR3 loop reads CASSLTYEQYF. In DNA, the CDR3 is TGTGCCAGCAGCCTCACCTACGAGCAGTACTTC.